This T cell receptor beta chain was identified during a study of shared clonotypes between healthy human individuals. Clones were sequenced by immunoSEQ multiplex PCR, and TCRdb holds only the in-frame ones, with some missing. The repertoire has roughly 700,000 clones, less than 85% of them found once; the top ten carry approximately 1.6%. Germline trimming cut 6 bases from V and 4 bases from J; bases unmatched to any gene: 10. Germline V CDR1 and CDR2: SQVTM, ANQGSEA. This CDR3 spans 15 amino acids. This chain links TRBV29-1 with TRBJ2-3, with 10 bases lining up with TRBD1. The origin of this receptor is a woman in her twenties or thirties in good health. Sequenced: memory CD4+ T cells sorted from blood. Subset in this sample: CD45RA-negative fraction. Here the CDR3 DNA reads TGCAGCGTAAACCCGGGACAGGGGTTCTCAGATACGCAGTATTTT. This gives the protein CSVNPGQGFSDTQYF.